One and the same sample provided the 28 T cell receptor beta chains below, sequenced in a study of identical twins. Using its own MiXCR run on the 5' RACE reads, TCRdb lists one record per CDR3 protein. The data hold 400,000 to 500,000 distinct CDR3 sequences, with less than 20% observed a single time. The specimen sequenced was naive T cells sorted from blood. Receptor source: a man aged 50-60 years in good health.

This clonotype was picked up a small number of times. The chain joins TRBV12-3 or TRBV12-4 to TRBJ2-1; D gene uncertain. V dropped 5 bases and J dropped 6 bases, with 17 bases sitting between them. The CDR3 has 15 amino acids. Written as DNA, the CDR3 is TGTGCCAGCAGTCTCGATAGGTTCAGCGTCAATGAGCAGTTCTTC. Translating it yields CASSLDRFSVNEQFF.

The genes are TRBV7-8 and TRBJ2-7, with 15 positions matching TRBD2. Germline V gene lookup returns CDR1 SGHVS and CDR2 FQNEAQ. This CDR3 has 20 amino acids. V lost 3 bases, J lost 1 base, and 13 bases stayed unmatched. The CDR3 region is CASSFARPGTSGGLSYEQYF. CDR3 sequence (DNA): TGTGCCAGCAGCTTCGCAAGGCCCGGGACTAGCGGGGGGTTATCCTACGAGCAGTACTTC.

The gene calls are TRBV27 and TRBJ2-2; the match to TRBD2 covers 10 bases. After removal of 2 bases from V and 7 bases from J, the junction contained 4 bases not matched to a gene. This CDR3 region has 15 residues. Germline V gene lookup returns CDR1 MNHEY and CDR2 SMNVEV (reference sequence). CDR3 sequence reads: CASSLKLAGSGELFF. In nucleotides, the CDR3 is TGTGCCAGCAGTTTAAAACTAGCGGGGAGCGGGGAGCTGTTTTTT.

This chain uses TRBV7-2 with TRBJ2-7; D perhaps matches TRBD1 (6 bases). CDR3 length: 15 residues. The germline V and J ends were trimmed by 5 bases and 3 bases, with 17 bases remaining between them. CDR1 SGHTA and CDR2 FQGNSA come from the germline V gene. This chain's CDR3 is CASSTDSYPIYEQYF. For the CDR3, the DNA is TGTGCCAGCAGCACGGACAGCTACCCAATCTACGAGCAGTACTTC.

This clonotype was found a few times. The chain combines TRBV20-1 with TRBJ1-2; D gene ambiguous. The CDR3 totals 10 residues. The V gene lost 0 bases and the J gene lost 8 bases, with 4 bases spanning the gap. The germline gives CDR1 DFQATT, CDR2 SNEGSKA (reference sequence). In nucleotides, the CDR3 is TGCAGTGCTAGAGAGGGAGGCTACACCTTC. This sequence encodes CSAREGGYTF.

The chain joins TRBV11-2 to TRBJ2-1; TRBD2 matches at 10 bases. V lost 0 bases to trimming and J lost 6 bases; unmatched junction nucleotides: 5. This CDR3 spans 16 amino acids. CDR1 and CDR2 from the germline V gene are SGHAT and FQNNGV. CDR3: CASSLERLAGANEQFF. Written as DNA, the CDR3 is TGTGCCAGCAGCTTAGAACGTCTAGCGGGAGCCAATGAGCAGTTCTTC.

The rearrangement uses TRBV6-5 and TRBJ1-6; no clear D gene. The V end was cut by 0 bases, the J end by 9 bases, with 12 bases between. Germline CDR1 MNHEY, CDR2 SVGAGI. The CDR3 is made up of 15 amino acids. CDR3 sequence reads: CASSYSKTARSPLHF. The CDR3 DNA reads as TGTGCCAGCAGTTACTCGAAAACCGCTCGTTCACCCCTCCACTTT.

The chain has TRBV19 and TRBJ2-7, with D possibly TRBD1 on 7 matching bases. Between the trimmed V and J ends, which lost 5 bases and 2 bases, there was a span of 16 bases. The CDR3 is made up of 15 amino acids. From germline, CDR1 is LNHDA and CDR2 SQIVND (reference sequence). CDR3 amino acids: CASSAAAGQTYEQYF. The CDR3 region has the DNA TGTGCCAGTAGTGCAGCGGCGGGACAGACCTACGAGCAGTACTTC.

This clonotype was detected only a few times. The genes are TRBV11-2 and TRBJ2-7; D is unresolved. CDR1 is SGHAT and CDR2 is FQNNGV in the germline V gene. The CDR3 is 10 amino acids. Trimming took 5 bases from V and 12 from J, leaving 11 bases between them. In nucleotides, the CDR3 is TGTGCCAGCAGCGACATTAGTTTGTACTTC. It codes for CASSDISLYF.

This clonotype was observed a handful of times. This sequence joins TRBV7-6 and TRBJ2-2, with D perhaps given as TRBD1 or TRBD2 (6 bases each). The germline V gene encodes CDR1 SGHVS and CDR2 FNYEAQ. The V end was cut by 3 bases, the J end by 6 bases, with 20 bases between. This CDR3 region has 17 residues. The CDR3 DNA reads as TGTGCCAGCAGCTTGCTGTCAATACGGGGGCACTCCGGGGAGCTGTTTTTT. Protein: CASSLLSIRGHSGELFF.

This clonotype was seen ten or more times. This chain uses TRBV6-2 or TRBV6-3 with TRBJ2-1; either TRBD1 or TRBD2 may supply D (5 bases each). The V and J ends lost 7 bases and 2 bases respectively, with 21 bases between them. Germline CDR1 MNHEY, CDR2 SVGEGT. The CDR3 consists of 17 residues. The CDR3 loop is CASNFDIRDHTYNEQFF. CDR3 coding DNA: TGTGCCAGCAATTTTGATATACGGGACCACACCTACAATGAGCAGTTCTTC.

This clonotype has more than one count but fewer than ten. J is TRBJ2-7 and V is TRBV20-1; 8 positions match TRBD2. Germline V gene sequence: CDR1 DFQATT, CDR2 SNEGSKA (reference sequence). V lost 1 base and J lost 3; bases outside the gene matches: 14. The CDR3 length is 17 residues. The CDR3 loop is CSARAFYLAGTIYEQYF. DNA for the CDR3: TGCAGTGCTAGAGCATTTTATTTAGCGGGGACTATCTACGAGCAGTACTTC.

For the CDR3, the DNA is TGTGCCAGCAGTTACATTTGGCGGGAGGGCCTAGGTGCAGATACGCAGTATTTT. It encodes CASSYIWREGLGADTQYF. V and J are TRBV6-5 and TRBJ2-3; 9 bases align to TRBD2. The germline gives CDR1 MNHEY, CDR2 SVGAGI. V dropped 2 bases and J dropped 4; count of bases not matched to a gene: 13. CDR3 length: 18 residues.

This clonotype was detected a few times. The chain employs TRBV18 and TRBJ2-1; perhaps TRBD1 as D (5 bases). Germline V gene lookup returns CDR1 KGHSH and CDR2 LQKENI. Trimming removed 0 bases from V and 3 bases from J, with 15 bases in between. The CDR3 covers 17 residues. CDR3 bases: TGTGCCAGCTCACCACCGGGGCAGGGCAGCCACTACAATGAGCAGTTCTTC. Its translation is CASSPPGQGSHYNEQFF.

The chain employs TRBV4-1 and TRBJ1-2, with D maybe TRBD1 (5 bases). The CDR3 runs 15 residues. Germline V lookup: CDR1 MGHRA, CDR2 YSYEKL. Trimming removed 0 bases from V and 8 bases from J, with 16 bases in between. DNA of the CDR3: TGCGCCAGCAGCCAAGACTCCGGACGGGGCTGGGGCTACACCTTC. The encoded protein is CASSQDSGRGWGYTF.

In its sample, this clonotype was seen a few times. V is TRBV7-2 and J is TRBJ2-3; D call uncertain. This CDR3 contains 13 residues. Trimming shortened V by 0 bases and J by 6 bases, and 7 bases separated the two germline ends. CDR1 and CDR2 from the germline V gene are SGHTA and FQGNSA. The CDR3 reads CASSLASGDTQYF. The CDR3 nucleotides read TGTGCCAGCAGCTTAGCGTCGGGTGATACGCAGTATTTT.

There are many counts of this clonotype. The chain joins TRBV6-2 or TRBV6-3 to TRBJ2-7; 13 bases map to TRBD2. Germline-derived CDR1 and CDR2 are MNHEY and SVGEGT. The CDR3 is 15 residues long. The J segment lost 5 bases and the V segment lost 5 bases, leaving 6 bases of the junction unmatched. DNA for the CDR3: TGTGCCAGCAGTGGACTAGCGGGAGTAGTTCACGAGCAGTACTTC. Its protein product is CASSGLAGVVHEQYF.

The CDR3 spells CAISASVTGSYEQYF. The CDR3 DNA reads as TGTGCCATCAGTGCGTCTGTGACGGGCTCCTACGAGCAGTACTTC. V gene TRBV10-3 combines with J gene TRBJ2-7; the D is unclear. V was pared by 4 bases and J by 0 bases, with 13 bases between. The CDR3 loop spans 15 amino acids. The germline gives CDR1 ENHRY, CDR2 SYGVKD.

The chain links TRBV9 to TRBJ2-5; D perhaps matches TRBD1 (6 bases). This CDR3 region has 14 residues. The germline V gene has CDR1 SGDLS and CDR2 YYNGEE. V dropped 0 bases and J dropped 6 bases, with 12 bases sitting between them. CDR3 nucleotide sequence: TGTGCCAGCAGCGTAGGTACAGGGTCCCAGACCCAGTACTTC. It yields the protein CASSVGTGSQTQYF.

CDR3 coding DNA: TGCGCCAGCAGCTTGGTTAGGACAGGGGGTACCTACGAGCAGTACTTC. It is translated as CASSLVRTGGTYEQYF. The chain recombines TRBV5-1 with TRBJ2-7; 10 bases agree with TRBD1. The CDR3 loop spans 16 amino acids. V was clipped by 0 bases and J by 2 bases; unmatched bases: 5. Germline V CDR1 and CDR2: SGHRS, YFSETQ.

This chain links TRBV3-1 with TRBJ1-4; the D gene is possibly TRBD1 (5 bases). The CDR3 length is 14 residues. Trimming took off 3 bases at V and 8 bases at J, with 13 bases between the two ends. CDR1 is LGHDT and CDR2 is YNNKEL in the germline V gene (reference sequence). CDR3 protein: CASSHFREGEKLFF. Here the CDR3 DNA reads TGTGCCAGCAGCCACTTCCGGGAGGGGGAAAAACTGTTTTTT.

This clonotype was recorded many times. This chain links TRBV15 with TRBJ1-4, with D unclear. This CDR3 has 15 residues. Trimming removed 2 bases at V and 5 bases at J, with 12 bases between. CDR1 and CDR2 (germline): LNHNV, YYDKDF (reference sequence). CDR3 coding DNA: TGTGCCACCAGCAGAACCTTTGGGCAGAATGAAAAACTGTTTTTT. Protein product: CATSRTFGQNEKLFF.

V gene TRBV20-1 combines with J gene TRBJ1-1; D not resolved. The length of the CDR3 is 17 residues. Germline values: CDR1 DFQATT, CDR2 SNEGSKA (reference sequence). V lost 2 bases and J lost 1, with 20 bases in between. CDR3 residues: CSARTPGIGVGNTEAFF. As DNA, the CDR3 is TGCAGTGCTAGAACCCCGGGCATTGGAGTGGGGAACACTGAAGCTTTCTTT.

The chain carries TRBV29-1 and TRBJ2-1; D call uncertain. The germline CDR1 and CDR2 sequences are SQVTM and ANQGSEA. This CDR3 comprises 14 residues. Trimming shortened V by 6 bases and J by 1 base, and 13 bases separated the two germline ends. The CDR3 DNA reads as TGCAGCGTGACGGAGCGTATATCCTACAATGAGCAGTTCTTC. This codes for CSVTERISYNEQFF.

This clonotype was seen many times. The chain recombines TRBV29-1 with TRBJ2-1, with 8 positions matching TRBD2. V lost 5 bases and J lost 2; bases outside the gene matches: 14. CDR1 and CDR2 (germline): SQVTM, ANQGSEA. The CDR3 contains 17 residues. The CDR3 DNA reads as TGCAGCGTTACGGGACTAGAAAAGGGGTCGCCCTACAATGAGCAGTTCTTC. This gives the protein CSVTGLEKGSPYNEQFF.

This clonotype was recorded a few times. The V and J genes are TRBV6-5 and TRBJ2-7; D gene uncertain. The CDR3 is 10 residues long. V dropped 10 bases and J dropped 5 bases, with 9 bases sitting between them. Germline V gives CDR1 MNHEY, CDR2 SVGAGI. In DNA form, the CDR3 reads TGTGCCAACGACCGGGACGAGCAGTACTTC. Its protein product is CANDRDEQYF.

The sample holds a few counts of this clonotype. The chain links TRBV6-1 to TRBJ2-3; tentative D call: TRBD2 (5 bases). CDR3 length: 15 amino acids. The V end was cut by 1 base, the J end by 2 bases, with 10 bases between. Germline V gene sequence: CDR1 MNHNS, CDR2 SASEGT. The CDR3 DNA reads TGTGCCAGCAGTGAAGGGCTAGCCTACACAGATACGCAGTATTTT. This encodes CASSEGLAYTDTQYF.

This clonotype has a count of ten or more. V is TRBV4-1 and J is TRBJ2-6; the D is unclear. CDR1 and CDR2 from the germline V gene are MGHRA and YSYEKL. V lost 0 bases and J 0 bases, leaving 6 bases between the germline ends. CDR3 length: 16 residues. This CDR3 reads CASSQDRSSGANVLTF. CDR3 bases: TGCGCCAGCAGCCAAGATAGGAGCTCTGGGGCCAACGTCCTGACTTTC.